The clone carrying this T cell receptor beta chain was seen many times. Its antigen remains unidentified. This sample is part of a study of regulatory T cells in long-lasting Graves disease. Regarding the study as a whole: Sampling was limited to peripheral blood rather than thyroid tissue. Accuracy could have been hurt by small sample size.

Sequencing libraries for TCR beta were prepared with iRepertoire HTBI primers and Arm-PCR of CDR3 regions. TCRdb independently ran MiXCR on the multiplex PCR reads; one entry per CDR3 protein. This sample has some 500,000 distinct CDR3 sequences, with roughly 15% found just once. Time point reported: newly diagnosed GD, antithyroid drugs for less than 3 months. The TCR library used RNA extracted from PBMCs. These data also featured in a second study, about T cells in Graves' hyperthyroidism and ophthalmopathy. From that paper: During a first-round RT-PCR of the TCR CDR3, the HTBI primer set was used.

The TCR comes from a woman aged 40-60 years with Graves disease. Sequencing was performed on peripheral blood mononuclear cells (PBMCs), taken at new diagnosis, from a patient treated with antithyroid drugs.

For the CDR3, the DNA is TGTGCCAGCTCACCAGACTTGGCAGCTGGTTCGCGGGGCTACACCTTC. Its translation is CASSPDLAAGSRGYTF. The rearrangement links TRBV18 to TRBJ1-2; D unresolved. Trimming took 2 bases from V and 8 from J, leaving 21 bases between them. The germline V gene has CDR1 KGHSH and CDR2 LQKENI. The CDR3 covers 16 residues.